The clone carrying this T cell receptor (beta chain) came up many times. What it recognizes is unknown. The V end was cut by 3 bases, the J end by 6 bases, with 10 bases between. The CDR3 length is 14 residues. Germline V gene data show CDR1 as SGHRS and CDR2 as YFSETQ. Each TCR transcript was tagged with a 10-nucleotide random UMI during 5'RACE. TCRdb reprocessed the 5' RACE reads via MiXCR and lists one record per CDR3 protein. The table includes 45,000 or so distinct CDR3 sequences, 20% to 25% detected once. The sample comes from a study of neurological immune-mediated disorders. Study-wide results and caveats: Because no CDR3 amino acid sequences were shared across subjects by expanded clones, private repertoires were suggested in all groups.

Indicated time point: technical triplicate 3. 2 million unsorted PBMCs were stored in RNAlater at -80 °C before RNA extraction. The rearrangement links TRBV5-1 to TRBJ1-6; maybe TRBD1 (5 bases). Sample: PBMCs. This receptor was taken from a man aged 60 to 69 with HTLV-1-associated myelopathy (HAM/TSP). The CDR3: CASSWEGSNSPLHF. The CDR3 DNA reads as TGCGCCAGCAGCTGGGAGGGGTCTAATTCACCCCTCCACTTT.